What follows is one T cell receptor beta chain and its context. Its target is unknown. These data belong to a study of T cells in localized non-small cell lung cancer. Study-wide results and limits: Among blood samples, higher T cell density accompanied longer overall survival. Adjacent lung was found to contain a median approximately 62 of the top 100 tumor clones. Measurement of T cell clonality placed uninvolved adjacent lung highest, above the level in tumor. Heterogeneity is still possible, as just one tumor region was sequenced.

Some clones are missing from TCRdb's copy, which holds only in-frame ones; the method was immunoSEQ multiplex PCR. The sample contains around 12,000 clones, approximately 28% of which appear only once. The V gene lost 5 bases and the J gene lost 6 bases, with 12 bases spanning the gap. Looked up from germline, CDR1 is MGHRA and CDR2 is YSYEKL. The CDR3 length is 13 residues. This rearrangement joins TRBV4-1 to TRBJ2-3; D possibly corresponds to TRBD1 (6 bases). The TCR originated in a female donor older than 55 with stage I lung adenocarcinoma. Specimen: lung tumor tissue, collected before any cancer treatment. The CDR3 loop is CASSVERGDTQYF. The CDR3 nucleotides read TGCGCCAGCAGCGTCGAGAGGGGGGATACGCAGTATTTT.